These 14 T cell receptor beta chains originate from one sample sequenced in a study of cytomegalovirus exposure and HLA in healthy donors (dated by TCRdb to about 2017). Receptor libraries were prepared by the immunoSEQ multiplex PCR assay. A mixture of 60 forward primers for TCR Vbeta segments and 13 reverse primers for TCR Jbeta segments was used in the multiplex PCR. In TCRdb, the immuneACCESS table is reduced to in-frame sequences with V and J assigned. These tables do not hold every clone; where another copy was compared, an unresolved V gene accounts for under half, and the others remain unexplained. The sample has nearly 200,000 clones on record, roughly 80% of them singletons. The ten top clones hold around 6% of the sample. The sample consisted of PBMCs. All receptors derive from a woman between 45 and 60 years old in good health and CMV-seropositive.

The chain uses TRBV10-3 and TRBJ1-5; TRBD1 is a possible D gene (6 bases). The CDR3 covers 14 residues. V dropped 8 bases and J dropped 5 bases, with 16 bases sitting between them. Germline-derived CDR1 and CDR2 are ENHRY and SYGVKD. CDR3 nucleotide sequence: TGTGCCATCGGGGGGGGGCCCATTGATCAGCCCCAGCATTTT. Translated: CAIGGGPIDQPQHF.

This chain joins TRBV5-5 and TRBJ1-2; D gene uncertain. The germline CDR1 and CDR2 sequences are SGHKS and YYEKEE (reference sequence). The CDR3 length is 15 residues. V lost 1 base, J lost 0 bases, and 10 bases lay in between. The CDR3 coding sequence is TGTGCCAGCAGCTTGACCCCACATCCTAACTATGGCTACACCTTC. It codes for CASSLTPHPNYGYTF.

This clone appeared once. The gene calls are TRBV4-2 and TRBJ2-3; the match to TRBD1 covers 10 bases. Germline V lookup: CDR1 LGHNA, CDR2 YNFKEQ. The CDR3 is 20 amino acids. With V trimmed by 0 bases and J by 6 bases, 18 bases remained unmatched. CDR3 loop: CASSQDPYPPSGTGDDTQYF. The CDR3 DNA reads as TGTGCCAGCAGCCAAGACCCCTACCCCCCATCAGGGACAGGGGACGATACGCAGTATTTT.

The chain employs TRBV10-3 and TRBJ2-3, with TRBD2 matching 9 bases. The CDR3 contains 16 residues. CDR1 and CDR2 (germline): ENHRY, SYGVKD. With 6 bases clipped from V and 0 bases from J, the junction kept 7 bases outside the gene matches. CDR3 in amino acids: CAIRGASGVSTDTQYF. CDR3 bases: TGTGCCATCAGAGGGGCTAGCGGGGTTAGCACAGATACGCAGTATTTT.

The sample holds a few counts of this clone. The chain links TRBV18 to TRBJ1-6; a weak D match, TRBD1 (5 bases). CDR3 length: 15 amino acids. CDR1 is KGHSH and CDR2 is LQKENI in the germline V gene. V lost 5 bases and J 0 bases, leaving 8 bases between the germline ends. CDR3 DNA: TGTGCCAGCTCATCCGACAGCTCCTATAATTCACCCCTCCACTTT. This codes for CASSSDSSYNSPLHF. The full variable domain, completed using reference TRBV18 and TRBJ1-6, is NAGVMQNPRHLVRRRGQEARLRCSPMKGHSHVYWYRQLPEEGLKFMVYLQKENIIDESGMPKERFSAEFPKEGPSILRIQQVVRGDSAAYFCASSSDSSYNSPLHFGNGTRLTVT.

The gene calls are TRBV18 and TRBJ2-6, with 8 positions matching TRBD1. J gave up 2 bases and V 6 bases, and 12 bases lay outside the gene matches. CDR3 length: 18 amino acids. CDR1 and CDR2 (germline): KGHSH, LQKENI. CDR3 nucleotide sequence: TGTGCCAGCTCCCCGGTTGGACAGGGACAGACTGGGGCCAACGTCCTGACTTTC. Protein sequence: CASSPVGQGQTGANVLTF.

The chain couples TRBV11-2 to TRBJ2-1; 7 nucleotides align to TRBD2. Germline CDR1 reads SGHAT; CDR2 reads FQNNGV. The CDR3 length is 14 residues. Trimming at V came to 1 base and at J to 5 bases, leaving 2 bases not matched to a gene. The chain's CDR3 is CASSLASGNNEQFF. Here the CDR3 DNA reads TGTGCCAGCAGCTTAGCTAGCGGAAACAATGAGCAGTTCTTC.

This chain joins TRBV7-9 and TRBJ2-3; 11 bases line up with TRBD2. Per germline, CDR1 SEHNR and CDR2 FQNEAQ (reference sequence). The junction had 6 bases not matched to a gene; V was cut back by 3 bases and J by 1 base. This CDR3 comprises 17 residues. This chain's CDR3 is CASSFPLAGGGTDTQYF. CDR3 coding DNA: TGTGCCAGCAGCTTTCCCCTAGCGGGGGGTGGCACAGATACGCAGTATTTT.

This chain connects TRBV29-1 to TRBJ2-7; 7 bases agree with TRBD2. Unmatched junction bases numbered 3, after V lost 7 bases and J lost 3 bases. Germline CDR1 SQVTM, CDR2 ANQGSEA. The CDR3 totals 11 residues. Written as DNA, the CDR3 is TGCAGCGCGGTAGCGGGCTACGAGCAGTACTTC. This translates into CSAVAGYEQYF.

This chain joins TRBV11-2 and TRBJ2-4; a possible D gene is TRBD2 (5 bases). From germline, CDR1 is SGHAT and CDR2 FQNNGV. The length of the CDR3 is 12 residues. V gave up 6 bases and J gave up 3 bases, with 6 bases separating them. For the CDR3, the DNA is TGTGCCAGCAGTGGGAGCAAAAACATTCAGTACTTC. Protein sequence: CASSGSKNIQYF.

The rearrangement uses TRBV9 and TRBJ1-1; 7 bases line up with TRBD1. The length of the CDR3 is 15 residues. The J segment lost 2 bases and the V segment lost 0 bases, leaving 4 bases of the junction unmatched. Germline assignment: CDR1 SGDLS and CDR2 YYNGEE. CDR3: CASSVAGTDNTEAFF. For the CDR3, the DNA is TGTGCCAGCAGCGTAGCGGGGACAGACAACACTGAAGCTTTCTTT.

The CDR3: CATRQGNNSPLHF. The CDR3 nucleotides read TGTGCCACCAGACAGGGTAATAATTCACCCCTCCACTTT. The chain employs TRBV6-5 and TRBJ1-6, with 7 bases fitting TRBD1. Germline lookup yields CDR1 MNHEY and CDR2 SVGAGI. This CDR3 comprises 13 residues. V shed 10 bases, J shed 5 bases, and the junction held 5 bases outside the gene matches.

The chain has TRBV27 and TRBJ2-5; TRBD1 might be the D (5 bases). CDR1 is MNHEY, CDR2 SMNVEV, per germline (reference sequence). The CDR3 is 15 amino acids. V lost 7 bases to trimming and J lost 5 bases, with 20 bases between them. CDR3 sequence (DNA): TGTGCCAGCAATATTAACCGAGACAGTATGGAGACCCAGTACTTC. Amino acids: CASNINRDSMETQYF.

The rearrangement joins TRBV4-3 to TRBJ1-3; perhaps TRBD1 as D (5 bases). Germline V lookup: CDR1 LGHNA, CDR2 YSLEER. CDR3 size: 18 residues. Trimming stripped 4 bases from V and 3 bases from J, with 22 bases between. CDR3 coding DNA: TGCGCCAGCAGCCCAGGGAGGAGCCTTAACTCTCTTGGAAACACCATATATTTT. This sequence encodes CASSPGRSLNSLGNTIYF.